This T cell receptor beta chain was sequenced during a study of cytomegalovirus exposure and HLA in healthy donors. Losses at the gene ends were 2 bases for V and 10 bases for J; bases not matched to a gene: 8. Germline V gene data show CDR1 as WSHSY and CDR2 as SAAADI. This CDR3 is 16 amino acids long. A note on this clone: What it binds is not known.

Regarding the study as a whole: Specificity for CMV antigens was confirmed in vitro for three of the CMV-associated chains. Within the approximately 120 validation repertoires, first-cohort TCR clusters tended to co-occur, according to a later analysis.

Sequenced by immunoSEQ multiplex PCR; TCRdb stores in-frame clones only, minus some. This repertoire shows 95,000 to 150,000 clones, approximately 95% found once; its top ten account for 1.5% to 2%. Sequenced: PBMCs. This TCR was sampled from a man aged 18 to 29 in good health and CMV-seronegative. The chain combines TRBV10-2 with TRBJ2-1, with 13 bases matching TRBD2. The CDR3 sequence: CASSEEGLAGIVEQFF. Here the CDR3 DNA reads TGCGCCAGCAGTGAGGAGGGACTAGCGGGGATAGTCGAGCAGTTCTTC.